Listed here are 8 T cell receptor beta chains from one sample, sequenced in a study of neurological immune-mediated disorders. MiXCR was run by TCRdb on the 5' RACE reads, yielding one entry per CDR3 protein. The table includes 16,000 or so distinct CDR3 sequences, 8.5% to 10% detected once. The sample consisted of CD8+ T cells from blood. These receptors were obtained from a man between 50 and 59 years old in good health.

The chain is built from TRBV13 and TRBJ2-7, with 11 bases aligning to TRBD1. The V and J ends lost 8 bases and 4 bases, in that order; junction bases with no gene match: 1. CDR1 is PRHDT and CDR2 is FYEKMQ in the germline V gene (reference sequence). CDR3 length equals 12 residues. The CDR3 nucleotides read TGTGCCAGCGGACAGGGGGCATACGAGCAGTACTTC. Translation: CASGQGAYEQYF.

This chain connects TRBV5-6 to TRBJ1-1; D gene uncertain. With 0 bases removed from V and 5 bases from J, the gap between germline ends came to 11 bases. The CDR3 runs to 14 residues. The germline CDR1 and CDR2 sequences are SGHDT and YYEEEE. This chain's CDR3 is CASSLDRRQTEAFF. DNA for the CDR3: TGTGCCAGCAGCTTGGACCGGCGCCAAACTGAAGCTTTCTTT.

The rearrangement links TRBV27 to TRBJ2-3, with D hard to call. The germline V and J ends were trimmed by 10 bases and 0 bases, with 26 bases remaining between them. Per germline, CDR1 MNHEY and CDR2 SMNVEV (reference sequence). The CDR3 spans 18 residues. CDR3 nucleotide sequence: TGTGCCATCCAGAGGAAAAACCTACAGCAACCCAGCACAGATACGCAGTATTTT. It encodes CAIQRKNLQQPSTDTQYF.

This clonotype was found many times. The rearrangement links TRBV20-1 to TRBJ2-1, with TRBD2 matching over 13 bases. This CDR3 has 18 residues. The trim removed 0 bases at V and 8 bases at J, leaving 13 bases unmatched. Looked up from germline, CDR1 is DFQATT and CDR2 is SNEGSKA (reference sequence). CDR3 bases: TGCAGTGCTAGAGATGGAACTAGCGGGAGGGCCCCTGTATATGAGCAGTTCTTC. Its protein is CSARDGTSGRAPVYEQFF.

This clonotype was seen many times. The chain employs TRBV29-1 and TRBJ2-5; tentatively, D is TRBD1 (10 bases). The V and J ends lost 3 bases and 3 bases respectively, with 26 bases between them. CDR1 is SQVTM and CDR2 is ANQGSEA in the germline V gene. CDR3 length: 18 amino acids. The CDR3 here is CSVEGQGWVAGDKETQYF. CDR3 sequence (DNA): TGCAGCGTTGAGGGACAGGGGTGGGTAGCGGGAGATAAAGAGACCCAGTACTTC.

This clonotype was recorded many times. This rearrangement joins TRBV6-2 or TRBV6-3 to TRBJ2-5, with TRBD1 matching 9 bases. This CDR3 is built from 13 residues. V lost 6 bases, J lost 4 bases, and 3 bases stayed unmatched. Germline CDR1 reads MNHEY; CDR2 reads SVGEGT. This CDR3 is CASSWGQGETQYF. The CDR3 DNA reads TGTGCCAGCAGCTGGGGACAGGGAGAGACCCAGTACTTC.

In its sample, this clonotype was seen many times. The genes are TRBV7-8 and TRBJ2-1; 9 bases are shared with TRBD2. Per germline, CDR1 SGHVS and CDR2 FQNEAQ. Germline trimming cut 0 bases from V and 9 bases from J; bases unmatched to any gene: 6. The length of the CDR3 is 15 residues. The DNA for the CDR3 is TGTGCCAGCAGCTTAGCGTCTAGCGGGATTATTGAGCAGTTCTTC. Residues: CASSLASSGIIEQFF.

This clonotype was observed at least ten times. This sequence joins TRBV24-1 and TRBJ2-7; 9 bases align to TRBD2. This CDR3 comprises 15 residues. Per germline, CDR1 KGHDR and CDR2 SFDVKD. J lost 6 bases, V lost 6 bases, and 11 bases had no gene match. DNA of the CDR3: TGTGCCACCAGTAGAGACGGGGTAGCGGGAGCCGAGCAGTACTTC. Residues: CATSRDGVAGAEQYF.